A single sample is the source of the 31 T cell receptor beta chains below, sequenced in a study of graft-versus-host responses after intestinal transplantation. Their cognate antigens are unknown. Sequencing used immunoSEQ multiplex PCR; TCRdb keeps in-frame clones, though not all of them. The table shows around 88,000 clones, with 85% to 95% occurring only once. Material: unstimulated CD8+ T cells sorted from spleen or lymph node cells, obtained before transplant. The receptors originated from a human donor who was the organ donor for an intestinal transplant.

This clone was detected once. The V gene is TRBV15, the J gene TRBJ2-1, with no clear D. The germline V and J ends were trimmed by 0 bases and 5 bases, with 17 bases remaining between them. CDR3 length equals 17 residues. Germline lookup yields CDR1 LNHNV and CDR2 YYDKDF (reference sequence). CDR3 loop: CATSRDRRLLHHNEQFF. Here the CDR3 DNA reads TGTGCCACCAGCAGAGATCGTCGGCTCCTCCACCACAATGAGCAGTTCTTC.

The gene calls are TRBV5-5 and TRBJ2-3; the D is unclear. This CDR3 spans 15 amino acids. V dropped 2 bases and J dropped 0 bases, with 10 bases sitting between them. The germline V gene has CDR1 SGHKS and CDR2 YYEKEE (reference sequence). DNA of the CDR3: TGTGCCAGCAGCTTCTTAGCCGGCAGCACAGATACGCAGTATTTT. This sequence encodes CASSFLAGSTDTQYF. Full variable domain (outside the CDR3, taken from reference TRBV5-5 and TRBJ2-3): DAGVTQSPTHLIKTRGQQVTLRCSPISGHKSVSWYQQVLGQGPQFIFQYYEKEERGRGNFPDRFSARQFPNYSSELNVNALLLGDSALYLCASSFLAGSTDTQYFGPGTRLTVL.

This clone is a singleton in its sample. The rearrangement links TRBV2 to TRBJ2-2; D may be TRBD1 (6 bases). This CDR3 comprises 15 residues. The V end lost 4 bases, the J end lost 5 bases, and 14 bases lay between the germline ends. The germline V gene encodes CDR1 SNHLY and CDR2 FYNNEI. CDR3 DNA sequence: TGTGCCAGCAGTGGATGGACAGTTCGGACCGGGGAGCTGTTTTTT. Protein: CASSGWTVRTGELFF.

The gene calls are TRBV5-1 and TRBJ1-1; D is unclear. Trimming shortened V by 4 bases and J by 4 bases, and 11 bases separated the two germline ends. This CDR3 comprises 13 residues. Germline V gives CDR1 SGHRS, CDR2 YFSETQ. CDR3 sequence (DNA): TGCGCCAGCAGCGTACAGCGGGGCACTGAAGCTTTCTTT. This encodes CASSVQRGTEAFF.

This chain joins TRBV5-1 and TRBJ1-2, with a tentative D call TRBD1 (6 bases). CDR3 size: 17 residues. The V gene's germline CDR1 is SGHRS and CDR2 YFSETQ. With 7 bases removed from V and 5 bases from J, the gap between germline ends came to 27 bases. For the CDR3, the DNA is TGCGCCAGCCGACCGACCCCACAGGGAATGGTCAGGTATGGCTACACCTTC. It encodes CASRPTPQGMVRYGYTF. Complete variable domain (other parts from reference TRBV5-1 and TRBJ1-2): KAGVTQTPRYLIKTRGQQVTLSCSPISGHRSVSWYQQTPGQGLQFLFEYFSETQRNKGNFPGRFSGRQFSNSRSEMNVSTLELGDSALYLCASRPTPQGMVRYGYTFGSGTRLTVV.

The chain joins TRBV29-1 to TRBJ1-2; D gene uncertain. CDR3 length equals 11 residues. V lost 0 bases and J 11 bases, leaving 10 bases between the germline ends. Germline values: CDR1 SQVTM, CDR2 ANQGSEA. The CDR3 is CSVEESGDYTF. In nucleotides, the CDR3 is TGCAGCGTTGAAGAATCCGGAGATTACACCTTC.

The gene calls are TRBV6-1 and TRBJ1-1; 8 bases fit TRBD1. Germline CDR1 is MNHNS and CDR2 is SASEGT. V shed 6 bases and J 3 bases; nucleotides not matched to a gene: 6. This CDR3 spans 14 amino acids. The CDR3 region is CASRGTGSYTEAFF. The DNA of the CDR3 is TGTGCCAGCAGGGGGACAGGAAGTTACACTGAAGCTTTCTTT.

The chain employs TRBV7-6 and TRBJ2-7, with unresolved D. The CDR3 length is 13 residues. Trimming shortened V by 4 bases and J by 0 bases, and 7 bases separated the two germline ends. CDR1 is SGHVS, CDR2 FNYEAQ, per germline. Here the CDR3 reads CASSSGTSYEQYF. The CDR3 nucleotides are TGTGCCAGCAGCTCAGGCACCTCCTACGAGCAGTACTTC.

The V gene is TRBV7-3, the J gene TRBJ2-1; 8 bases match TRBD2. The CDR3 is made up of 16 amino acids. The germline V gene encodes CDR1 SGHTA and CDR2 FQGTGA. The trim removed 5 bases at V and 0 bases at J, leaving 6 bases unmatched. CDR3 DNA sequence: TGTGCCAGCAGCCACGGGGGGGCCCCCTCCTACAATGAGCAGTTCTTC. Translation: CASSHGGAPSYNEQFF.

The chain uses TRBV6-5 and TRBJ1-2; 8 bases match TRBD1. CDR1 is MNHEY and CDR2 is SVGAGI in the germline V gene. The J segment lost 6 bases and the V segment lost 6 bases, leaving 9 bases of the junction unmatched. The CDR3 contains 14 residues. DNA for the CDR3: TGTGCCAGCAGCCCCCAGGGACAGGCGGATGGCTACACCTTC. Its protein is CASSPQGQADGYTF.

The count of this clone is one. This chain connects TRBV4-2 to TRBJ2-1, with D perhaps matching TRBD2 (5 bases). The CDR3 loop spans 16 amino acids. CDR1 and CDR2 (germline): LGHNA, YNFKEQ. The V and J ends lost 0 bases and 6 bases respectively, with 15 bases between them. The CDR3 sequence is CASSQEDSTFPNEQFF. In DNA form, the CDR3 reads TGTGCCAGCAGCCAAGAGGACTCTACTTTCCCCAATGAGCAGTTCTTC.

The count of this clone is one. The chain joins TRBV7-7 to TRBJ2-1; unclear D gene. The CDR3 has 15 residues. The V end was cut by 1 base, the J end by 4 bases, with 11 bases between. The germline V gene has CDR1 SSHAT and CDR2 FNYEAQ (reference sequence). CDR3 nucleotides: TGTGCCAGCAGCTTAGATTCCCAGGTATACAATGAGCAGTTCTTC. It specifies CASSLDSQVYNEQFF.

The chain couples TRBV7-9 to TRBJ1-2; TRBD1 aligns across 7 bases. CDR1 SEHNR and CDR2 FQNEAQ come from the germline V gene (reference sequence). Unmatched junction bases numbered 7, after V lost 5 bases and J lost 4 bases. The CDR3 consists of 14 residues. The CDR3 DNA reads TGTGCCAGCAGCATGTCCACAGGGGTCTATGGCTACACCTTC. This translates into CASSMSTGVYGYTF. Complete variable domain (other parts from reference TRBV7-9 and TRBJ1-2): DTGVSQNPRHKITKRGQNVTFRCDPISEHNRLYWYRQTLGQGPEFLTYFQNEAQLEKSRLLSDRFSAERPKGSFSTLEIQRTEQGDSAMYLCASSMSTGVYGYTFGSGTRLTVV.

The rearrangement joins TRBV7-9 to TRBJ2-7; possibly TRBD1 for D (5 bases). V lost 5 bases and J 0 bases, leaving 8 bases between the germline ends. The CDR3 is 13 residues long. Germline CDR1 and CDR2: SEHNR and FQNEAQ (reference sequence). CDR3 nucleotide sequence: TGTGCCAGCAGCCATCAGGGCTCCTACGAGCAGTACTTC. It is translated as CASSHQGSYEQYF.

The J gene is TRBJ1-1, the V gene TRBV27; no clear D. Germline CDR1 is MNHEY and CDR2 is SMNVEV (reference sequence). Trimming removed 5 bases from V and 0 bases from J, with 7 bases in between. The CDR3 runs 13 residues. Here the CDR3 reads CASSPQMNTEAFF. The DNA for the CDR3 is TGTGCCAGCAGTCCACAGATGAACACTGAAGCTTTCTTT.

The chain links TRBV6-1 to TRBJ2-2; a possible D gene is TRBD1 (5 bases). The CDR3 totals 14 residues. The germline V gene encodes CDR1 MNHNS and CDR2 SASEGT. Trimming took 7 bases from V and 6 from J, leaving 15 bases between them. The CDR3 here is CASTPRTGAGELFF. In DNA form, the CDR3 reads TGTGCCAGCACCCCCCGAACAGGTGCCGGGGAGCTGTTTTTT.

This clone was detected once. The chain carries TRBV5-1 and TRBJ2-1; D gene uncertain. Germline assignment: CDR1 SGHRS and CDR2 YFSETQ. With 0 bases removed from V and 6 bases from J, the gap between germline ends came to 7 bases. The CDR3 loop spans 13 amino acids. Written as DNA, the CDR3 is TGCGCCAGCAGCTTGGCCGGCTTCAATGAGCAGTTCTTC. This gives the protein CASSLAGFNEQFF. The full variable domain, rest sourced from reference TRBV5-1 and TRBJ2-1, is KAGVTQTPRYLIKTRGQQVTLSCSPISGHRSVSWYQQTPGQGLQFLFEYFSETQRNKGNFPGRFSGRQFSNSRSEMNVSTLELGDSALYLCASSLAGFNEQFFGPGTRLTVL.

To note about this clone: The same CDR3 arises from other DNA sequences in this sample as well. The chain recombines TRBV4-1 with TRBJ2-7; D possibly matches TRBD1 or TRBD2 (5 bases each). Germline loops: CDR1 MGHRA, CDR2 YSYEKL. The V end lost 4 bases, the J end lost 0 bases, and 13 bases lay between the germline ends. The CDR3 runs to 15 residues. The CDR3 bases are TGCGCCAGCAGCCCGGGACCCGGTCTCTCCTACGAGCAGTACTTC. Its translation is CASSPGPGLSYEQYF.

The J gene is TRBJ2-7, the V gene TRBV11-2; 10 bases agree with TRBD1. From germline, CDR1 is SGHAT and CDR2 FQNNGV. The ends lost 1 base at V and 7 bases at J; junction bases unmatched: 13. The CDR3 consists of 17 residues. This chain's CDR3 is CASSLVSPGQGSGEQYF. In DNA form, the CDR3 reads TGTGCCAGCAGCTTAGTTAGCCCGGGACAGGGGTCGGGGGAGCAGTACTTC.

V is TRBV28 and J is TRBJ2-7; D might be TRBD2 (5 bases). The CDR3 has 14 amino acids. Germline assignment: CDR1 MDHEN and CDR2 SYDVKM. Between the trimmed V and J ends, which lost 4 bases and 7 bases, there was a span of 17 bases. CDR3 coding DNA: TGTGCCAGCAGTTGGACCCCCTTTGAGGGAGAGCAGTACTTC. Encoded protein: CASSWTPFEGEQYF.

The chain is built from TRBV5-6 and TRBJ1-1; D is perhaps TRBD1 (6 bases). The V gene lost 0 bases and the J gene lost 4 bases, with 16 bases spanning the gap. There are 16 residues in the CDR3. From germline, CDR1 is SGHDT and CDR2 YYEEEE. The CDR3 DNA sequence: TGTGCCAGCAGCTTGGAAACTAAACAGGGAAGCACTGAAGCTTTCTTT. It yields the protein CASSLETKQGSTEAFF. The full variable domain, with the rest looked up from reference TRBV5-6 and TRBJ1-1, is DAGVTQSPTHLIKTRGQQVTLRCSPKSGHDTVSWYQQALGQGPQFIFQYYEEEERQRGNFPDRFSGHQFPNYSSELNVNALLLGDSALYLCASSLETKQGSTEAFFGQGTRLTVV.

The chain joins TRBV6-5 to TRBJ1-2, with D unclear. The V and J ends lost 3 bases and 8 bases respectively, with 13 bases between them. The CDR3 is made up of 13 amino acids. The germline V gene has CDR1 MNHEY and CDR2 SVGAGI. CDR3: CASSYSQSGGYTF. The DNA for the CDR3 is TGTGCCAGCAGTTATTCCCAAAGCGGCGGCTACACCTTC.

Only a few counts were recorded for this clone. This chain links TRBV9 with TRBJ2-1, with TRBD2 matching 8 bases. Germline trimming cut 0 bases from V and 4 bases from J; bases unmatched to any gene: 3. Germline lookup yields CDR1 SGDLS and CDR2 YYNGEE. The CDR3 is 15 residues long. In DNA form, the CDR3 reads TGTGCCAGCAGCGTAGGGGCGGGGGGTTACAATGAGCAGTTCTTC. Amino acids: CASSVGAGGYNEQFF.

This sequence joins TRBV11-2 and TRBJ2-5; TRBD2 aligns across 8 bases. The junction had 8 bases not matched to a gene; V was cut back by 0 bases and J by 5 bases. Germline CDR1 is SGHAT and CDR2 is FQNNGV. The CDR3 contains 16 residues. The CDR3 DNA sequence: TGTGCCAGCAGCTTAGACCAGCGGGAGTTCCAGGAGACCCAGTACTTC. It encodes CASSLDQREFQETQYF.

The gene calls are TRBV2 and TRBJ2-5; 12 bases align to TRBD2. This CDR3 is 15 amino acids long. V was clipped by 4 bases and J by 5 bases; unmatched bases: 5. Looked up from germline, CDR1 is SNHLY and CDR2 is FYNNEI. The CDR3 region is CASSAGLAGTETQYF. CDR3 coding DNA: TGTGCCAGCAGTGCTGGACTAGCGGGAACCGAGACCCAGTACTTC.

V gene TRBV6-5 combines with J gene TRBJ1-6, with D perhaps TRBD1 (6 bases). The CDR3 is made up of 14 amino acids. Trimming cost V 2 bases and J 10 bases, with 12 bases left between them. Looked up from germline, CDR1 is MNHEY and CDR2 is SVGAGI. CDR3: CASSYEGDGSPLHF. The CDR3 DNA reads TGTGCCAGCAGTTACGAGGGGGACGGATCACCCCTCCACTTT.

The J gene is TRBJ2-1, the V gene TRBV28; D uncertain. This CDR3 has 11 residues. Trimming pared 6 bases from V and 2 bases from J, leaving 2 bases between. Germline loops: CDR1 MDHEN, CDR2 SYDVKM. The DNA for the CDR3 is TGTGCCAGCAGGACCTACAATGAGCAGTTCTTC. Its translation is CASRTYNEQFF.

V is TRBV2 and J is TRBJ2-3; 8 positions agree with TRBD2. V lost 4 bases and J lost 1; bases outside the gene matches: 7. The CDR3 totals 16 residues. The V gene's germline CDR1 is SNHLY and CDR2 FYNNEI. CDR3 amino acids: CASSARLAGCTDTQYF. In nucleotides, the CDR3 is TGTGCCAGCAGTGCCCGTCTAGCGGGCTGCACAGATACGCAGTATTTT. Combining the CDR3 with reference TRBV2 and TRBJ2-3 gives the whole variable domain EPEVTQTPSHQVTQMGQEVILRCVPISNHLYFYWYRQILGQKVEFLVSFYNNEISEKSEIFDDQFSVERPDGSNFTLKIRSTKLEDSAMYFCASSARLAGCTDTQYFGPGTRLTVL.

The chain joins TRBV19 to TRBJ1-2, with 10 bases fitting TRBD1. In germline, CDR1 is LNHDA, CDR2 SQIVND (reference sequence). The CDR3 has 14 amino acids. CDR3 residues: CVSGTGEGAYGYTF. In nucleotides, the CDR3 is TGTGTATCCGGGACAGGGGAGGGGGCCTATGGCTACACCTTC.

The chain is built from TRBV4-1 and TRBJ1-2; D gene ambiguous. Deletions cut 4 bases from V and 7 bases from J, with 19 bases between. Germline V lookup: CDR1 MGHRA, CDR2 YSYEKL. The CDR3 extends over 15 amino acids. The CDR3 nucleotides are TGCGCCAGCAGCCCAGAGCCGGGTCGAGGGCGTGGCTACACCTTC. Translated, it gives CASSPEPGRGRGYTF.

This chain joins TRBV4-2 and TRBJ1-2; D gene ambiguous. The CDR3 length is 13 residues. Trimming pared 0 bases from V and 10 bases from J, leaving 12 bases between. Germline V gene lookup returns CDR1 LGHNA and CDR2 YNFKEQ. CDR3 sequence: CASSQDWLDDYTF. The CDR3 DNA reads as TGTGCCAGCAGCCAAGACTGGTTGGATGACTACACCTTC.